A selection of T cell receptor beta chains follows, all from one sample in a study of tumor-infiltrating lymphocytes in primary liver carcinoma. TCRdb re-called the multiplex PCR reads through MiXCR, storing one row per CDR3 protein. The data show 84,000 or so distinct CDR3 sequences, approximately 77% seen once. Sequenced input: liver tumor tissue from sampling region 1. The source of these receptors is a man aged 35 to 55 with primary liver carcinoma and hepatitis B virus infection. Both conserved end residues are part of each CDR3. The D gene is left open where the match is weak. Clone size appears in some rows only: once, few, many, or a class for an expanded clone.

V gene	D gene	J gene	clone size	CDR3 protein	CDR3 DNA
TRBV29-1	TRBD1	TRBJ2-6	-	CSVSQGANSGPNVLTF	TGCAGCGTCTCACAGGGGGCAAACTCTGGGCCCAACGTCCTGACTTTC
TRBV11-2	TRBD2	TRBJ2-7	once	CARSFSVGLAGGGYEQYF	TGCGCCAGAAGCTTTTCCGTTGGACTAGCGGGAGGGGGGTACGAGCAGTACTTC
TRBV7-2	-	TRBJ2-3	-	CASSLRTSTDTQYF	TGTGCCAGCAGCCTAAGGACTAGCACAGATACGCAGTATTTT
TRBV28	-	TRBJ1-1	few	CASHGDSGGTEAFF	TGTGCCAGCCACGGGGATTCAGGAGGCACTGAAGCTTTCTTT
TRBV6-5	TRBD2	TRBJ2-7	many	CASSQSGSYEQYF	TGTGCCAGCAGCCAAAGCGGGAGCTACGAGCAGTACTTC
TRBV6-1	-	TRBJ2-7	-	CASSVWVFYKQYF	TGCGCCAGCAGTGTATGGGTTTTCTACAAGCAGTACTTC
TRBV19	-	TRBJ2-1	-	CASSSGGSFNEQFF	TGTGCCAGTAGTAGTGGCGGTTCCTTCAATGAGCAGTTCTTC
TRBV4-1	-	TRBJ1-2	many	CASSQELGRPSGGYTF	TGCGCCAGCAGCCAAGAACTAGGACGTCCATCAGGAGGCTACACCTTC
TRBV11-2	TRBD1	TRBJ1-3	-	CASNSSLRGQVVGSGDTIYF	TGTGCCAGCAACTCCTCCCTCCGGGGACAGGTTGTCGGCTCTGGAGACACCATATATTTT
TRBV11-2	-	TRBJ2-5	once	CASSLGSRGPGETHYF	TGTGCCAGTAGCTTAGGGAGTAGGGGCCCGGGGGAGACCCATTACTTC
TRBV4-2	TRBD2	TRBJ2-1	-	CASSQDFGLAGEDVQFF	TGTGCCAGCAGCCAAGATTTTGGACTAGCGGGAGAGGATGTGCAGTTCTTC
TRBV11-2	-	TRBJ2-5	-	CASSLEDVSQYF	TGTGCCAGCAGTCTAGAGGATGTGTCCCAGTACTTC
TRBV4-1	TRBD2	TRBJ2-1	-	CASRQKALAGGPGKQFF	TGCGCCAGCAGACAGAAGGCACTAGCGGGAGGGCCAGGTAAGCAGTTCTTC
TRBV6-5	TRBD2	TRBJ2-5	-	CASSDGLVGVYQETQYF	TGTGCCAGCAGTGACGGACTAGTGGGAGTTTACCAAGAGACCCAGTACTTC
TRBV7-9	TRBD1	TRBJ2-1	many	CASSTQGDGEQFF	TGTGCCAGCAGTACACAGGGGGACGGGGAGCAGTTCTTC
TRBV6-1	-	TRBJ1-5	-	CASCDTGDAPQHF	TGTGCCAGTTGCGATACAGGTGATGCCCCCCAGCATTTT
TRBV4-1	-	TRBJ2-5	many	CASSQGPIQGQETQYF	TGCGCCAGCAGCCAGGGTCCCATACAGGGCCAAGAGACCCAGTACTTC
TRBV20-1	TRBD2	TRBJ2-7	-	CSAGLAELDEQYF	TGCAGTGCTGGGCTAGCGGAGTTAGACGAGCAGTACTTC
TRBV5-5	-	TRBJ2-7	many	CASSLEYEQYF	TGTGCCAGCAGCTTGGAATACGAGCAGTACTTC
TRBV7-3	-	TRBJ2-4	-	CASSLNNMDIQYF	TGTGCCAGCAGCTTAAATAATATGGACATTCAGTACTTC
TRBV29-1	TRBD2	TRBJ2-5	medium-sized	CSGRAGEETQYF	TGCAGCGGAAGAGCGGGAGAGGAGACCCAGTACTTC
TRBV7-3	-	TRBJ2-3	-	CASSPLGSGNTQYF	TGTGCCAGCAGCCCACTAGGGTCAGGGAATACGCAGTATTTT
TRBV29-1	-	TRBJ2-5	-	CGVWAGTETRYF	TGCGGCGTTTGGGCAGGAACGGAGACCCGGTACTTC
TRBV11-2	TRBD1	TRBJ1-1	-	CASSRIEGQGFGSEAFF	TGTGCCAGCAGCCGAATTGAGGGACAGGGGTTCGGCTCTGAAGCTTTCTTT
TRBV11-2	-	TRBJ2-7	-	CASSSGVAAEQYF	TGTGCCAGCAGCTCGGGAGTAGCGGCTGAGCAGTACTTC
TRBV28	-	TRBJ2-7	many	CASSSLLYEQYF	TGTGCCAGCAGTTCTCTCCTTTACGAGCAGTACTTC
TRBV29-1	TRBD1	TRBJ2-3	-	CSVVAGTGLGTQYF	TGTAGCGTTGTGGCCGGGACAGGGCTAGGTACACAGTATTTT
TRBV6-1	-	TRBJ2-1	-	CASSMGGFYNEQFF	TGTGCCAGCAGCATGGGGGGCTTCTACAATGAGCAGTTCTTC
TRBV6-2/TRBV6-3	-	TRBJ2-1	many	CASSLENYNEQFF	TGTGCCAGCAGTTTAGAGAACTACAATGAGCAGTTCTTC
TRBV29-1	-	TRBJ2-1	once	CRVSQVYNEQLF	TGCCGCGTTTCACAGGTCTACAATGAGCAGCTCTTC
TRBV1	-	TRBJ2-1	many	CTSSPTGGSYNEQFF	TGCACCAGCAGCCCCACAGGGGGCTCCTACAATGAGCAGTTCTTC
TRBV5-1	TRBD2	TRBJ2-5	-	CASNLRAGGQETQYF	TGCGCCAGCAACTTGAGGGCGGGAGGACAAGAGACCCAGTACTTC
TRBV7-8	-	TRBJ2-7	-	CASSLDLGTTTYNEQYF	TGTGCCAGCAGCTTAGATCTAGGGACAACTACATACAATGAGCAGTACTTC
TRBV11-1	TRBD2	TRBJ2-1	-	CASSNLGLAGKLVGYNEQFF	TGTGCCAGCAGCAACTTGGGACTAGCGGGAAAGTTAGTGGGATACAATGAGCAGTTCTTC
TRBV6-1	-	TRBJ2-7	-	CACSDPLGNEQYF	TGTGCCTGCAGTGACCCATTGGGGAACGAGCAGTACTTC
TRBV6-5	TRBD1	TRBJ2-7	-	CASYLGQGDYEQYF	TGTGCCAGCTACCTGGGACAGGGAGACTACGAGCAGTACTTC
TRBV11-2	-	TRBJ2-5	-	CAGSLRPGDWETQYF	TGTGCCGGCAGCTTAAGGCCCGGGGACTGGGAGACTCAGTACTTC
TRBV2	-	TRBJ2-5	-	CPISLLNQETQYF	TGTCCCATTTCCTTACTTAACCAAGAGACCCAGTACTTC